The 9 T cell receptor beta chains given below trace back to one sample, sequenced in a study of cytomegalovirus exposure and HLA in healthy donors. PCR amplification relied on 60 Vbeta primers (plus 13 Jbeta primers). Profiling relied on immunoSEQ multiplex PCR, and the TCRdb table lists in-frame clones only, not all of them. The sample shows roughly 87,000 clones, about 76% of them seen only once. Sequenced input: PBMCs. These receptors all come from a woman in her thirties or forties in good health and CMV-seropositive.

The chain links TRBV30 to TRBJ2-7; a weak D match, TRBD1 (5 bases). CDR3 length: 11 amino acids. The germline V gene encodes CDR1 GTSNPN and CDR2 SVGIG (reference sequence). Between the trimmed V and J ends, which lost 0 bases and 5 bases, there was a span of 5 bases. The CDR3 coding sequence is TGTGCCTGGAGTGTAGGGGACGAGCAGTACTTC. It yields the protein CAWSVGDEQYF.

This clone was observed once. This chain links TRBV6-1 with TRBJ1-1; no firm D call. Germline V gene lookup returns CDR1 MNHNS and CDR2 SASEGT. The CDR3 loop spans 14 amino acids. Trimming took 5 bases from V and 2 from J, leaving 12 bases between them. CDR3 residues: CASSYQTPNTEAFF. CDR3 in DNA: TGTGCCAGCAGTTATCAGACACCCAACACTGAAGCTTTCTTT.

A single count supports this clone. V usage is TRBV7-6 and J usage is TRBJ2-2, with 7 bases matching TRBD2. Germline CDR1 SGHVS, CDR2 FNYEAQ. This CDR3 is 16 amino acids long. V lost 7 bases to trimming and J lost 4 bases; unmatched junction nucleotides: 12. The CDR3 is CASTISGGGSTGELFF. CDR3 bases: TGTGCCAGCACCATCTCGGGGGGAGGTTCCACCGGGGAGCTGTTTTTT.

CDR3 region: CASSPQGQMNTEAFF. CDR3 nucleotides: TGTGCCAGCTCACCTCAGGGCCAAATGAACACTGAAGCTTTCTTT. V usage is TRBV18 and J usage is TRBJ1-1; the D gene is possibly TRBD1 (5 bases). This CDR3 comprises 15 residues. V shed 3 bases and J shed 0 bases, with 11 bases lying between them. Germline CDR1 KGHSH, CDR2 LQKENI. The variable domain in full, completed from reference TRBV18 and TRBJ1-1, reads NAGVMQNPRHLVRRRGQEARLRCSPMKGHSHVYWYRQLPEEGLKFMVYLQKENIIDESGMPKERFSAEFPKEGPSILRIQQVVRGDSAAYFCASSPQGQMNTEAFFGQGTRLTVV.

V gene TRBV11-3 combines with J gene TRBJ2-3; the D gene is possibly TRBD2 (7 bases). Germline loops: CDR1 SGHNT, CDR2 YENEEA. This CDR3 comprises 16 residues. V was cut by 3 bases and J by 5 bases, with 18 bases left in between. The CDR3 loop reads CASSLGARGAGDTQYF. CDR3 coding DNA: TGTGCCAGCAGCTTGGGAGCCCGGGGGGCAGGAGATACGCAGTATTTT.

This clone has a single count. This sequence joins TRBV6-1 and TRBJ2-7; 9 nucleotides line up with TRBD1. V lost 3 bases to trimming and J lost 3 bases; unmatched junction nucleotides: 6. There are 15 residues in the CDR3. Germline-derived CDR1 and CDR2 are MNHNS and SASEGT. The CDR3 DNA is TGTGCCAGCAGTGACTATGGGACAGGGCACTACGAGCAGTACTTC. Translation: CASSDYGTGHYEQYF.

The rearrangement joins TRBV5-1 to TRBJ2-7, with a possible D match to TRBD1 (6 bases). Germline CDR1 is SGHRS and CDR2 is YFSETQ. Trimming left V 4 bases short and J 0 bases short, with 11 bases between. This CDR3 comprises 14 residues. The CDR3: CASSPGQSSYEQYF. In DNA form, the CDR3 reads TGCGCCAGCAGCCCCGGACAGAGCTCCTACGAGCAGTACTTC.

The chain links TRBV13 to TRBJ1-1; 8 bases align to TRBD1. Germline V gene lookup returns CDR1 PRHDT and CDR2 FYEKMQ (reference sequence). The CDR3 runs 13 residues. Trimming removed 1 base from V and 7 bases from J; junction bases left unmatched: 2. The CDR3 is CASSLVDRGEAFF. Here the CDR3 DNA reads TGTGCCAGCAGCTTAGTAGACAGGGGTGAAGCTTTCTTT. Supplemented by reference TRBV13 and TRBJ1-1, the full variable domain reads AAGVIQSPRHLIKEKRETATLKCYPIPRHDTVYWYQQGPGQDPQFLISFYEKMQSDKGSIPDRFSAQQFSDYHSELNMSSLELGDSALYFCASSLVDRGEAFFGQGTRLTVV.

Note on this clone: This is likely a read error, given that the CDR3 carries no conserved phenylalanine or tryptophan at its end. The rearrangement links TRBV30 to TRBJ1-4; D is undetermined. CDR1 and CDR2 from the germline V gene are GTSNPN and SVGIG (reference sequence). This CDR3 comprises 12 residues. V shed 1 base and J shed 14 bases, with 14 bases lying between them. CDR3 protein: CAWSENDNLLFV. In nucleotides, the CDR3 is TGTGCCTGGAGTGAGAATGACAATCTTCTGTTTGTT.